Shown below are 29 T cell receptor beta chains from a single sample sequenced in a study of blood T cell repertoires in COVID-19. TCRdb keeps only in-frame clones here, not all; method: immunoSEQ multiplex PCR. The sample includes 100,000 to 150,000 clones, 87% of them seen just once. The sequencing sample was made of peripheral blood. These receptors came from a woman aged 70-85 years with acute or convalescent COVID-19.

This clone was recorded only once. CDR3 sequence: CASSLWTGVPHEQFF. The CDR3 nucleotides read TGTGCCAGCAGCCTATGGACAGGGGTTCCTCATGAGCAGTTCTTC. The V gene is TRBV5-4, the J gene TRBJ2-1; 9 bases fit TRBD1. In germline, CDR1 is SGHNT, CDR2 YYREEE (reference sequence). CDR3 size: 15 residues. The V gene end was trimmed by 4 bases and the J gene end by 8 bases; junction bases not matched to a gene: 10. The variable domain in full, with the rest retrieved from reference TRBV5-4 and TRBJ2-1, is ETGVTQSPTHLIKTRGQQVTLRCSSQSGHNTVSWYQQALGQGPQFIFQYYREEENGRGNFPPRFSGLQFPNYSSELNVNALELDDSALYLCASSLWTGVPHEQFFGPGTRLTVL.

The chain carries TRBV5-1 and TRBJ2-3; TRBD2 matches 7 bases. The germline V gene encodes CDR1 SGHRS and CDR2 YFSETQ. The CDR3 has 14 amino acids. With 4 bases clipped from V and 2 bases from J, the junction kept 4 bases outside the gene matches. The CDR3 DNA is TGCGCCAGCAGCCCGGGACTACACACAGATACGCAGTATTTT. It specifies CASSPGLHTDTQYF.

The chain couples TRBV13 to TRBJ2-4, with 8 bases lining up with TRBD2. The germline CDR1 and CDR2 sequences are PRHDT and FYEKMQ (reference sequence). The trim removed 1 base at V and 0 bases at J, leaving 8 bases unmatched. The CDR3 runs 18 residues. The CDR3 sequence: CASSLAAGGELAKNIQYF. The CDR3 region has the DNA TGTGCCAGCAGCTTAGCGGCGGGGGGAGAACTAGCCAAAAACATTCAGTACTTC.

DNA of the CDR3: TGTGCCTGGAGCGAGACAGGGATCACAGATACGCAGTATTTT. Its protein is CAWSETGITDTQYF. This sequence joins TRBV30 and TRBJ2-3; 7 bases agree with TRBD1. Trimming cost V 3 bases and J 2 bases; bases outside gene matches: 5. The CDR3 is 14 amino acids. Germline values: CDR1 GTSNPN, CDR2 SVGIG (reference sequence). The variable domain in full, completed from reference TRBV30 and TRBJ2-3, reads SQTIHQWPATLVQPVGSPLSLECTVEGTSNPNLYWYRQAAGRGLQLLFYSVGIGQISSEVPQNLSASRPQDRQFILSSKKLLLSDSGFYLCAWSETGITDTQYFGPGTRLTVL.

The genes are TRBV7-7 and TRBJ1-1, with D possibly being TRBD1 (5 bases). Germline-derived CDR1 and CDR2 are SSHAT and FNYEAQ (reference sequence). The CDR3 contains 15 residues. Trimming took off 4 bases at V and 3 bases at J, with 15 bases between the two ends. For the CDR3, the DNA is TGTGCCAGCAGCTCGCGGGGCGGAGGGGACACTGAAGCTTTCTTT. Residues: CASSSRGGGDTEAFF. The complete variable domain, with remaining parts taken from reference TRBV7-7 and TRBJ1-1, reads GAGVSQSPRYKVTKRGQDVTLRCDPISSHATLYWYQQALGQGPEFLTYFNYEAQPDKSGLPSDRFSAERPEGSISTLTIQRTEQRDSAMYRCASSSRGGGDTEAFFGQGTRLTVV.

This chain connects TRBV28 to TRBJ1-6; 7 positions agree with TRBD1. The germline gives CDR1 MDHEN, CDR2 SYDVKM. Trimming removed 6 bases from V and 7 bases from J; junction bases left unmatched: 9. The length of the CDR3 is 15 residues. CDR3 sequence: CASSQPGQPNSPLHF. The DNA for the CDR3 is TGTGCCAGCAGCCAACCGGGACAGCCAAATTCACCCCTCCACTTT. The full variable domain, its missing parts supplied by reference TRBV28 and TRBJ1-6, is DVKVTQSSRYLVKRTGEKVFLECVQDMDHENMFWYRQDPGLGLRLIYFSYDVKMKEKGDIPEGYSVSREKKERFSLILESASTNQTSMYLCASSQPGQPNSPLHFGNGTRLTVT.

The V call is TRBV7-2, the J call TRBJ2-7; 7 positions agree with TRBD1. Germline CDR1 is SGHTA and CDR2 is FQGNSA. The ends lost 3 bases at V and 3 bases at J; junction bases unmatched: 8. This CDR3 is 15 amino acids long. CDR3 protein: CASSFEGALSYEQYF. Written as DNA, the CDR3 is TGTGCCAGCAGCTTTGAGGGGGCACTAAGCTACGAGCAGTACTTC.

This clone appeared once. The chain recombines TRBV18 with TRBJ2-1; a possible D gene is TRBD1 (6 bases). Germline CDR1 reads KGHSH; CDR2 reads LQKENI. With 4 bases removed from V and 10 bases from J, the gap between germline ends came to 17 bases. The CDR3 runs 14 residues. As DNA, the CDR3 is TGTGCCAGCTCACTGGGACATGGGGTTGGGGAGCAGTTCTTC. It encodes CASSLGHGVGEQFF.

This rearrangement joins TRBV5-1 to TRBJ1-5; D is possibly TRBD1 (6 bases). V lost 5 bases and J lost 3, with 9 bases in between. Germline-derived CDR1 and CDR2 are SGHRS and YFSETQ. This CDR3 comprises 13 residues. Here the CDR3 reads CASSTGYNQPQHF. Here the CDR3 DNA reads TGCGCCAGCAGTACAGGGTACAATCAGCCCCAGCATTTT.

The rearrangement joins TRBV30 to TRBJ2-7; 9 bases are a match to TRBD1. This CDR3 has 13 residues. Germline V gene lookup returns CDR1 GTSNPN and CDR2 SVGIG (reference sequence). Germline trimming cut 3 bases from V and 3 bases from J; bases unmatched to any gene: 3. DNA for the CDR3: TGTGCCTGGAGGGACAGGGGAAGCTACGAGCAGTACTTC. Encoded protein: CAWRDRGSYEQYF.

The chain joins TRBV4-1 to TRBJ2-4; TRBD1 agrees at 7 bases. The CDR3 covers 16 residues. Per the germline V gene, CDR1 is MGHRA and CDR2 is YSYEKL. Trimming took 3 bases from V and 6 from J; bases not matched to a gene: 11. The CDR3 spells CASSHHRDRGGNIQYF. The CDR3 nucleotides are TGCGCCAGCAGCCACCACCGGGACAGAGGGGGAAACATTCAGTACTTC.

The chain has TRBV5-4 and TRBJ2-5; possibly TRBD2 for D (6 bases). Trimming removed 4 bases at V and 7 bases at J, with 20 bases between. From germline, CDR1 is SGHNT and CDR2 YYREEE (reference sequence). This CDR3 spans 15 amino acids. CDR3 nucleotides: TGTGCCAGCAGCCTCCGACTGACTAGTCCTGGGACCCAGTACTTC. The encoded protein is CASSLRLTSPGTQYF.

V gene TRBV19 combines with J gene TRBJ1-5; D perhaps matches TRBD1 (6 bases). This CDR3 is built from 13 residues. V lost 7 bases and J 8 bases, leaving 15 bases between the germline ends. Germline V lookup: CDR1 LNHDA, CDR2 SQIVND (reference sequence). The CDR3: CASIGTTSEPQHF. The CDR3 DNA sequence: TGTGCCAGTATTGGGACAACCTCAGAGCCCCAGCATTTT.

The chain joins TRBV9 to TRBJ1-6; no reliable D call. This CDR3 spans 14 amino acids. The V end was cut by 2 bases, the J end by 8 bases, with 11 bases between. From germline, CDR1 is SGDLS and CDR2 YYNGEE. The CDR3 reads CASSVVDADSPLHF. The CDR3 DNA follows: TGTGCCAGCAGCGTCGTAGATGCTGATTCACCCCTCCACTTT.

On this clone itself: Within the sample, other DNA sequences also encode this same CDR3. The chain combines TRBV2 with TRBJ1-5; a possible D gene is TRBD1 (6 bases). The CDR3 extends over 13 amino acids. Germline V CDR1 and CDR2: SNHLY, FYNNEI. V was cut by 4 bases and J by 4 bases, with 8 bases left in between. The CDR3 region has the DNA TGTGCCAGCAGTGCGCAGGGGAATCAGCCCCAGCATTTT. It encodes CASSAQGNQPQHF.

This chain links TRBV19 with TRBJ2-3, with 7 nucleotides matching TRBD1. This CDR3 has 15 amino acids. V shed 6 bases and J 1 base; nucleotides not matched to a gene: 7. Germline CDR1 is LNHDA and CDR2 is SQIVND (reference sequence). This CDR3 is CASRAWDSRTDTQYF. Written as DNA, the CDR3 is TGTGCCAGTAGGGCCTGGGACAGCCGCACAGATACGCAGTATTTT.

The rearrangement uses TRBV19 and TRBJ2-2; the match to TRBD1 covers 8 bases. After removal of 5 bases from V and 2 bases from J, the junction contained 4 bases not matched to a gene. Germline assignment: CDR1 LNHDA and CDR2 SQIVND (reference sequence). This CDR3 has 15 residues. The CDR3 DNA reads TGTGCCAGTAGTCAACAGGGGGTCAACACCGGGGAGCTGTTTTTT. Translation: CASSQQGVNTGELFF.

This chain connects TRBV10-1 to TRBJ1-3; tentative D call: TRBD1 (5 bases). The length of the CDR3 is 17 residues. With 2 bases removed from V and 0 bases from J, the gap between germline ends came to 14 bases. Germline loops: CDR1 WNHNN, CDR2 SYGVQD (reference sequence). CDR3 DNA sequence: TGCGCCAGCAGTGAGGGTAGGGGAATTCGCTCTGGAAACACCATATATTTT. This codes for CASSEGRGIRSGNTIYF.

In the case of this clone: The junction departs from the called germline gene at one end, perhaps through a read error. The gene calls are TRBV3-1 (or the pseudogene TRBV3-2) and TRBJ1-2; TRBD1 agrees at 9 bases. Germline V gene sequence: CDR1 LGHDT, CDR2 YNNKEL (reference sequence). The CDR3 has 12 residues. This chain's CDR3 is CASSPRGTGINF. CDR3 coding DNA: TGTGCCAGCAGCCCCCGCGGGACAGGGATTAATTTC.

The V and J genes are TRBV27 and TRBJ1-2; 9 bases map to TRBD1. This CDR3 has 15 residues. V was pared by 4 bases and J by 3 bases, with 6 bases of the junction left unmatched. Looked up from germline, CDR1 is MNHEY and CDR2 is SMNVEV (reference sequence). The CDR3 DNA reads TGTGCCAGCAGTTCTTGGGGACAGGGTGACTATGGCTACACCTTC. The encoded protein is CASSSWGQGDYGYTF.

J is TRBJ1-1 and V is TRBV6-1; perhaps TRBD1 as D (5 bases). V gave up 2 bases and J gave up 7 bases, with 11 bases separating them. The CDR3 consists of 13 residues. Per germline, CDR1 MNHNS and CDR2 SASEGT. DNA of the CDR3: TGTGCCAGCAGTGAAATCGGACATAGTGAAGCTTTCTTT. Translating gives CASSEIGHSEAFF.

The gene calls are TRBV5-1 and TRBJ1-1; 9 nucleotides agree with TRBD1. Per germline, CDR1 SGHRS and CDR2 YFSETQ. This CDR3 spans 14 amino acids. J gave up 4 bases and V 0 bases, and 1 base lay outside the gene matches. CDR3 sequence (DNA): TGCGCCAGCAGCTTGGGGGACAGGGTCACTGAAGCTTTCTTT. Protein: CASSLGDRVTEAFF.

The J gene is TRBJ1-4, the V gene TRBV7-3; TRBD1 agrees at 7 bases. J was trimmed by 8 bases and V by 5 bases; bases with no gene match: 11. Looked up from germline, CDR1 is SGHTA and CDR2 is FQGTGA. This CDR3 is built from 15 residues. CDR3 in amino acids: CASSPTGTVGEKLFF. The CDR3 DNA is TGTGCCAGCAGCCCTACGGGGACAGTGGGAGAAAAACTGTTTTTT.

The V and J genes are TRBV3-1 (or the pseudogene TRBV3-2) and TRBJ1-1, with D unclear. The CDR3 runs to 14 residues. Per germline, CDR1 LGHDT and CDR2 YNNKEL (reference sequence). Trimming removed 4 bases at V and 0 bases at J, with 9 bases between. Here the CDR3 reads CASSPLRVNTEAFF. The CDR3 DNA reads TGTGCCAGCAGCCCTCTCCGGGTGAACACTGAAGCTTTCTTT.

This sequence joins TRBV5-1 and TRBJ2-7, with D possibly matching TRBD2 (5 bases). V lost 1 base and J lost 0, with 8 bases in between. Germline V lookup: CDR1 SGHRS, CDR2 YFSETQ. This CDR3 has 14 residues. CDR3 nucleotide sequence: TGCGCCAGCAGCTTGTCCCGGGGCTCCTACGAGCAGTACTTC. This encodes CASSLSRGSYEQYF.

The V gene is TRBV12-3 or TRBV12-4, the J gene TRBJ2-7; TRBD1 aligns across 7 bases. The CDR3 extends over 13 amino acids. Losses at the gene ends were 1 base for V and 12 bases for J; bases not matched to a gene: 9. CDR3: CASSLGPIGTAYF. In DNA, the CDR3 is TGTGCCAGCAGTTTAGGCCCCATAGGGACAGCGTACTTC.

This clone was observed a few times. The rearrangement uses TRBV6-2 or TRBV6-3 and TRBJ2-7; 9 positions agree with TRBD1. The length of the CDR3 is 14 residues. Germline V gene sequence: CDR1 MNHEY, CDR2 SVGEGT. Unmatched junction bases numbered 9, after V lost 6 bases and J lost 6 bases. CDR3 bases: TGTGCCAGCAGCCCCTATGGGACAGGGTTCGAGCAGTACTTC. The encoded protein is CASSPYGTGFEQYF.

This clone was observed a few times. The chain combines TRBV19 with TRBJ1-5; D uncertain. The V and J ends lost 1 base and 5 bases respectively, with 9 bases between them. CDR3 length equals 14 residues. CDR1 and CDR2 from the germline V gene are LNHDA and SQIVND (reference sequence). In nucleotides, the CDR3 is TGTGCCAGTAGTATAGCCCCCAAATATCAGCCCCAGCATTTT. Encoded protein: CASSIAPKYQPQHF. The full variable domain, with the rest looked up from reference TRBV19 and TRBJ1-5, is DGGITQSPKYLFRKEGQNVTLSCEQNLNHDAMYWYRQDPGQGLRLIYYSQIVNDFQKGDIAEGYSVSREKKESFPLTVTSAQKNPTAFYLCASSIAPKYQPQHFGDGTRLSIL.

The chain is built from TRBV30 and TRBJ2-1; 12 bases agree with TRBD2. The CDR3 spans 17 residues. Germline V CDR1 and CDR2: GTSNPN, SVGIG (reference sequence). The V segment lost 5 bases and the J segment 7 bases; nucleotides outside the gene matches: 15. The CDR3 DNA follows: TGTGCCTGGTTAGATACGGGGCTAGCGGGGGGGCGTAATGAGCAGTTCTTC. Amino acid sequence: CAWLDTGLAGGRNEQFF.